Each of the 19 T cell receptor beta chains below was sequenced from the same sample in a study of CXCR3-negative and CXCR3-positive naive CD8 T cells. Whole-study results and caveats: Greater hydrophobicity was found in TRB CDR3s of CXCR3-positive naive cells than of CXCR3-negative naive cells.

Their antigens remain unidentified. With UMI labels, 5' RACE was used to prepare the TRB cDNA libraries. TCRdb re-called the 5' RACE reads and shows each CDR3 protein once, DNA omitted. This listing includes approximately 89,000 distinct CDR3 sequences. What was sequenced was naive CXCR3+ CD8+ T cells from blood. Subset reported: CD45RO-CCR7+CD27+CD95- naive CD8+ T cells expressing CXCR3 (TNR3+). Every receptor here comes from a human donor in good health. Some clones in this sample may be carry-over from other donors' samples.

The chain uses TRBV6-1 and TRBJ1-5. CDR3 length: 14 amino acids. Looked up from germline, CDR1 is MNHNS and CDR2 is SASEGT. This chain's CDR3 is CASSEGPENQPQHF.

CDR3 region: CATSDSRNTEAFF. V gene TRBV24-1 combines with J gene TRBJ1-1. The CDR3 sequence is 13 residues long. Germline loops: CDR1 KGHDR, CDR2 SFDVKD.

The chain carries TRBV28 and TRBJ1-1. Germline loops: CDR1 MDHEN, CDR2 SYDVKM. This CDR3 comprises 15 residues. The CDR3 sequence: CASSLRGSLNTEAFF.

The rearrangement joins TRBV7-8 to TRBJ2-7; the D call from TCRdb, TRBD1, cannot be confirmed without DNA. The CDR3 covers 14 residues. The V gene's germline CDR1 is SGHVS and CDR2 FQNEAQ. CDR3 amino acids: CASRKGQGRYEQYF.

The chain has TRBV5-6 and TRBJ2-1. This CDR3 region has 12 residues. Looked up from germline, CDR1 is SGHDT and CDR2 is YYEEEE. The CDR3 here is CASSPPGYEQFF.

J is TRBJ2-7 and V is TRBV20-1. CDR3 length: 13 residues. The germline V gene has CDR1 DFQATT and CDR2 SNEGSKA (reference sequence). The chain's CDR3 is CSARPQDYYEQYF.

The chain joins TRBV12-3 or TRBV12-4 to TRBJ1-1. This CDR3 is built from 14 residues. This chain's CDR3 is CASTSSGANTEAFF.

The CDR3 here is CATSRDLFCGQYF. This chain uses TRBV15 with TRBJ2-7. CDR1 LNHNV and CDR2 YYDKDF come from the germline V gene (reference sequence). This CDR3 is 13 amino acids long.

The chain couples TRBV5-1 to TRBJ1-4. In germline, CDR1 is SGHRS, CDR2 YFSETQ. The CDR3 is 15 residues long. CDR3 protein: CASSLEGATNEKLFF.

V gene TRBV29-1 combines with J gene TRBJ2-6; TCRdb designates TRBD2, a call that cannot be tested without DNA. Looked up from germline, CDR1 is SQVTM and CDR2 is ANQGSEA. This CDR3 region has 14 residues. CDR3 loop: CSVGEEPGANVLTF. Based on the CDR3 plus reference TRBV29-1 and TRBJ2-6, the full variable domain is SAVISQKPSRDICQRGTSLTIQCQVDSQVTMMFWYRQQPGQSLTLIATANQGSEATYESGFVIDKFPISRPNLTFSTLTVSNMSPEDSSIYLCSVGEEPGANVLTFGAGSRLTVL.

The J gene is TRBJ2-2, the V gene TRBV19; TCRdb's assignment of TRBD2 cannot be checked, as there is no DNA. Germline lookup yields CDR1 LNHDA and CDR2 SQIVND (reference sequence). There are 14 residues in the CDR3. The CDR3 sequence: CASSAAGNTGELFF.

V and J are TRBV6-2 or TRBV6-3 and TRBJ1-5; TCRdb reports TRBD1, a call that lacks DNA to check it against. The CDR3 spans 15 residues. CDR1 is MNHEY and CDR2 is SVGEGT in the germline V gene. This CDR3 is CASSYSGGGEGPQHF.

This chain joins TRBV19 and TRBJ1-5. Germline loops: CDR1 LNHDA, CDR2 SQIVND (reference sequence). The CDR3 has 13 residues. The CDR3 sequence is CATNGYSNQPQHF. Drawing the rest from reference TRBV19 and TRBJ1-5, the complete variable domain is DGGITQSPKYLFRKEGQNVTLSCEQNLNHDAMYWYRQDPGQGLRLIYYSQIVNDFQKGDIAEGYSVSREKKESFPLTVTSAQKNPTAFYLCATNGYSNQPQHFGDGTRLSIL.

The rearrangement links TRBV15 to TRBJ2-3; the D gene TCRdb calls, TRBD2, cannot be checked with no DNA. The CDR3 is 18 residues long. Looked up from germline, CDR1 is LNHNV and CDR2 is YYDKDF (reference sequence). The CDR3 loop is CATSTGGEPTESWDTQYF. Drawing the rest from reference TRBV15 and TRBJ2-3, the complete variable domain is DAMVIQNPRYQVTQFGKPVTLSCSQTLNHNVMYWYQQKSSQAPKLLFHYYDKDFNNEADTPDNFQSRRPNTSFCFLDIRSPGLGDTAMYLCATSTGGEPTESWDTQYFGPGTRLTVL.

This sequence joins TRBV28 and TRBJ2-1. This CDR3 is built from 15 residues. Germline loops: CDR1 MDHEN, CDR2 SYDVKM. The CDR3 spells CASSASGSAYNEQFF.

The chain is built from TRBV9 and TRBJ2-2; the TRBD2 assignment by TCRdb is unverifiable without DNA. This CDR3 has 19 amino acids. In germline, CDR1 is SGDLS, CDR2 YYNGEE. The CDR3 reads CASSTNLEDRDYSFGELFF.

The CDR3 here is CASSLDATDYNSPLHF. The V gene is TRBV28, the J gene TRBJ1-6; with no DNA, the TCRdb D assignment of TRBD1 cannot be verified. Germline-derived CDR1 and CDR2 are MDHEN and SYDVKM. The CDR3 sequence is 16 residues long.

V usage is TRBV28 and J usage is TRBJ2-1. The germline gives CDR1 MDHEN, CDR2 SYDVKM. The CDR3 has 15 residues. The chain's CDR3 is CASSYLEASYNEQFF.

This chain joins TRBV14 and TRBJ1-1; with no DNA, the TCRdb D assignment of TRBD1 cannot be verified. The V gene's germline CDR1 is SGHDN and CDR2 FVKESK. The CDR3 is 15 amino acids. CDR3 in amino acids: CASSQPGQIPTEAFF.